This T cell receptor (beta chain) came from a study of spatial heterogeneity in lung cancer. On the study more broadly: Approximately 70 TRACERx patients with early, untreated non-small cell lung cancer donated samples. Alpha-chain sequences were consistently detected in smaller numbers than beta-chain sequences.

Germline CDR1 DFQATT, CDR2 SNEGSKA (reference sequence). The CDR3 length is 12 residues. The V and J ends lost 0 bases and 3 bases respectively, with 6 bases between them. Every cDNA TCR molecule received its own unique molecular identifier. In TCRdb, the 5' RACE reads were re-called with MiXCR into one record per CDR3 protein. The profile shows under 150,000 distinct CDR3 sequences, 10% to 12% of them singletons. Time point: blood at routine non-recurrence follow-up after resection. Sequencing was performed on whole RNA extracted from tumor and nontumor lung tissue, or from frozen PBMC, and the material was left unsorted.

The chain combines TRBV20-1 with TRBJ2-7; D unresolved. Sequencing was performed on PBMCs, taken at follow-up. This TCR derives from a female donor with early-stage non-small cell lung cancer. CDR3 DNA sequence: TGCAGTGCTAGAGATATACGCTACGAGCAGTACTTC. This codes for CSARDIRYEQYF.